This is a list of T cell receptor beta chains from one sample in a study of coeliac disease. The assay was immunoSEQ multiplex PCR, and TCRdb's table has in-frame clones only and misses some. Of roughly 7,000 clones in the sample, around 60% were seen once. The specimen sequenced was lamina propria lymphocytes from the gut. The receptors stem from a woman between 55 and 75 years old with active celiac disease. The CDR3 runs from the conserved cysteine through the conserved F or W. D genes are given only for firm matches. Clone size, where shown, is once, few, many, or a class for clones that have expanded.

V gene: TRBV6-5; D gene: NA; clone size: NA; J gene: TRBJ2-7; CDR3 protein: CASSYSQVRQGYEQYF; CDR3 DNA: TGTGCCAGCAGTTACTCGCAAGTTCGGCAGGGCTACGAGCAGTACTTC
V gene: TRBV18; D gene: TRBD1; clone size: few; J gene: TRBJ2-3; CDR3 protein: CASSGWTGPTDTQYF; CDR3 DNA: TGTGCCAGCTCAGGATGGACAGGCCCCACAGATACGCAGTATTTT
V gene: TRBV4-3; D gene: NA; clone size: NA; J gene: TRBJ2-3; CDR3 protein: CASSQETTGHTDTQYF; CDR3 DNA: TGCGCCAGCAGCCAAGAGACGACGGGACACACAGATACGCAGTATTTT
V gene: TRBV5-1; D gene: NA; clone size: NA; J gene: TRBJ1-4; CDR3 protein: CASSLEGRQDEKLFF; CDR3 DNA: TGCGCCAGCAGCTTGGAAGGTAGACAGGATGAAAAACTGTTTTTT
V gene: TRBV10-3; D gene: NA; clone size: few; J gene: TRBJ2-5; CDR3 protein: CAITQGVEETQYF; CDR3 DNA: TGTGCCATCACACAGGGCGTAGAAGAGACCCAGTACTTC
V gene: TRBV15; D gene: NA; clone size: NA; J gene: TRBJ1-1; CDR3 protein: CATSTAGNTEAFF; CDR3 DNA: TGTGCCACCAGCACGGCGGGGAACACTGAAGCTTTCTTT
V gene: TRBV14; D gene: NA; clone size: few; J gene: TRBJ2-7; CDR3 protein: CASSQELVSSYEQYF; CDR3 DNA: TGTGCCAGCAGCCAAGAACTGGTGAGCTCCTACGAGCAGTACTTC
V gene: TRBV6-1; D gene: TRBD2; clone size: once; J gene: TRBJ2-7; CDR3 protein: CASSGGLAGDPGQYF; CDR3 DNA: TGTGCCAGCAGTGGCGGACTAGCGGGCGACCCTGGGCAGTACTTC
V gene: TRBV2; D gene: NA; clone size: NA; J gene: TRBJ2-1; CDR3 protein: CASSASHYLGNEQFF; CDR3 DNA: TGTGCCAGCAGTGCCTCACACTACTTGGGCAATGAGCAGTTCTTC
V gene: TRBV4-3; D gene: TRBD2; clone size: NA; J gene: TRBJ2-3; CDR3 protein: CASSQEIAGGTDTQYF; CDR3 DNA: TGCGCCAGCAGCCAAGAAATAGCGGGGGGCACAGATACGCAGTATTTT
V gene: TRBV10-3; D gene: NA; clone size: once; J gene: TRBJ2-7; CDR3 protein: CASHDWSAEQYF; CDR3 DNA: TGTGCCTCTCATGACTGGTCCGCCGAGCAGTACTTC
V gene: TRBV7-8; D gene: NA; clone size: NA; J gene: TRBJ1-1; CDR3 protein: CASSSRERGTEAFF; CDR3 DNA: TGTGCCAGCAGCTCCAGGGAAAGGGGAACTGAAGCTTTCTTT
V gene: TRBV15; D gene: TRBD1; clone size: once; J gene: TRBJ1-5; CDR3 protein: CATSRGDRGHGDQPQHF; CDR3 DNA: TGTGCCACCAGCAGAGGGGACAGGGGGCATGGAGATCAGCCCCAGCATTTT
V gene: TRBV6-1; D gene: NA; clone size: NA; J gene: TRBJ2-3; CDR3 protein: CASSYDTDTQYF; CDR3 DNA: TGTGCCAGCAGCTATGACACAGATACGCAGTATTTT
V gene: TRBV18; D gene: TRBD1; clone size: NA; J gene: TRBJ2-7; CDR3 protein: CASSPLGTGVYEQYF; CDR3 DNA: TGTGCCAGCTCACCACTAGGGACAGGGGTCTACGAGCAGTACTTC
V gene: TRBV28; D gene: NA; clone size: NA; J gene: TRBJ2-3; CDR3 protein: CASSLYYSGGSTDTQYF; CDR3 DNA: TGTGCCAGCAGTTTATACTACTCCGGCGGGAGCACAGATACGCAGTATTTT
V gene: TRBV11-1; D gene: TRBD2; clone size: NA; J gene: TRBJ2-5; CDR3 protein: CASTLGIAGEFQYF; CDR3 DNA: TGTGCCAGCACCTTAGGGATAGCGGGAGAGTTCCAGTACTTC
V gene: TRBV5-1; D gene: NA; clone size: NA; J gene: TRBJ2-3; CDR3 protein: CASSLGIQVGLTDTQYF; CDR3 DNA: TGCGCCAGCAGCTTGGGGATACAGGTGGGCCTCACAGATACGCAGTATTTT
V gene: TRBV19; D gene: TRBD1; clone size: few; J gene: TRBJ1-5; CDR3 protein: CAAGTGVGPQHF; CDR3 DNA: TGTGCCGCCGGTACAGGGGTCGGTCCCCAGCATTTT
V gene: TRBV19; D gene: NA; clone size: NA; J gene: TRBJ2-3; CDR3 protein: CASSIGGQTYHTQYF; CDR3 DNA: TGTGCCAGTAGTATAGGAGGACAGACGTATCATACGCAGTATTTT
V gene: TRBV4-2; D gene: NA; clone size: once; J gene: TRBJ1-1; CDR3 protein: CASSLAGGRKNTEAFF; CDR3 DNA: TGTGCCAGCAGCCTCGCGGGGGGGCGCAAGAACACTGAAGCTTTCTTT
V gene: TRBV2; D gene: NA; clone size: NA; J gene: TRBJ2-5; CDR3 protein: CASSDIPGQLQETQYF; CDR3 DNA: TGTGCCAGCAGTGATATTCCCGGACAGCTACAAGAGACCCAGTACTTC
V gene: TRBV7-2; D gene: TRBD1; clone size: NA; J gene: TRBJ1-6; CDR3 protein: CASSFEGAGGSPLHF; CDR3 DNA: TGTGCCAGCAGCTTTGAGGGGGCTGGTGGATCACCCCTCCACTTT
V gene: TRBV11-1; D gene: TRBD1; clone size: NA; J gene: TRBJ2-5; CDR3 protein: CASSSDRGETQYF; CDR3 DNA: TGTGCCAGCAGCTCGGACAGGGGAGAGACCCAGTACTTC
V gene: TRBV7-9; D gene: NA; clone size: NA; J gene: TRBJ1-1; CDR3 protein: CASSTGQLNTEAFF; CDR3 DNA: TGTGCCAGCAGCACCGGACAGTTGAACACTGAAGCTTTCTTT
V gene: TRBV4-2; D gene: NA; clone size: large; J gene: TRBJ1-5; CDR3 protein: CASSRGNQPQHF; CDR3 DNA: TGTGCCAGCAGCCGAGGGAATCAGCCCCAGCATTTT